This T cell receptor (beta chain) was sequenced for a study of CD8+ T cells in alopecia areata. Study-wide context: The study gave tofacitinib for 6 to 18 months, then 6 months off drug.

The CDR3 runs 15 residues. The V gene's germline CDR1 is SGDLS and CDR2 YYNGEE. Losses at the gene ends were 4 bases for V and 4 bases for J; bases not matched to a gene: 9. Investigators isolated RNA and reverse transcribed it into cDNA to act as the sequencing template. The data were produced by immunoSEQ multiplex PCR, yet TCRdb's version contains in-frame clones alone and is incomplete. Of about 160,000 clones listed, 45% to 60% are singletons. Lesional scalp punch biopsies and peripheral blood came from alopecia areata patients. The J gene is TRBJ1-2, the V gene TRBV9; 8 bases are shared with TRBD1. The TCR sequence derives from a human donor with alopecia areata. The sequencing sample was made of CD4+ T cells sorted from blood. CDR3 sequence: CASSTRTGSFYGYTF. In DNA, the CDR3 is TGTGCCAGCAGCACCCGGACAGGGTCGTTCTATGGCTACACCTTC.